This entry describes one T cell receptor beta chain. Its antigen is unknown. Germline is not matched at one junction end, which may reflect a read error. Treg sorting used a CD4+CD25+CD127-/low gate. Full-length variable regions came from constant-region reverse primers plus semi-nested Nested Universal Primer A PCR. MiXCR, applied by TCRdb to the 5' RACE reads, yields one record per CDR3 protein. The sample includes 32,000 or so distinct CDR3 sequences, 27% seen only once; the top ten take about 2.3%. Per germline, CDR1 MNHEY and CDR2 SVGAGI. The CDR3 runs 19 residues. Study observations and caveats: In terms of TCR gene usage, tumor memory CD4+ T cells clustered together with blood and lymph node memory CD4+ cells, as well as with lymph node naive CD4+ cells.

The TCR was taken from a female donor with breast cancer. Sequencing used tumor-infiltrating Tregs sorted from the breast tumor. The chain employs TRBV6-5 and TRBJ2-6, with a tentative D call TRBD1 (5 bases). CDR3 protein: CASSYSVVKLSSGANVQTF. CDR3 sequence (DNA): TGTGCCAGCAGTTACTCGGTGGTCAAACTAAGCTCTGGGGCCAACGTCCAGACTTTC.